This TCR beta chain emerged from a study of Ad26.COV2.S vaccination and SARS-CoV-2 variants. The CDR3 sequence is 14 residues long. With 1 base clipped from V and 5 bases from J, the junction kept 4 bases outside the gene matches. Per germline, CDR1 LNHDA and CDR2 SQIVND (reference sequence). This clone was picked up one time. The antigen is undetermined. Assay used: immunoSEQ multiplex PCR; TCRdb lists only in-frame clones, some missing. The sample lists 150,000 to 200,000 clones, around 88% seen once, with 4.5% to 7.5% in the top ten. The study, taken as a whole, reports: Reported findings describe substantial breadth in spike-specific CD8+ and CD4+ T cell responses following vaccination.

The gene calls are TRBV19 and TRBJ2-5; 7 nucleotides align to TRBD2. The TCR originated in a human donor who had recovered from COVID-19. Material: peripheral blood, obtained after recovery from COVID-19. For the CDR3, the DNA is TGTGCCAGTAGTATAGTTGGGGGGGAGGAGACCCAGTACTTC. Protein product: CASSIVGGEETQYF.